The subject of this entry is one TCR beta chain. CDR1 and CDR2 from the germline V gene are LNHDA and SQIVND (reference sequence). This CDR3 has 15 residues. The V end lost 4 bases, the J end lost 5 bases, and 14 bases lay between the germline ends. The sample belongs to a study of blood T cell repertoires in COVID-19. Turning to the study itself: The study drew acute and convalescent COVID-19 samples from the United States, Italy and Spain. Sample material is recorded as cDNA or gDNA derived from T cells, B-cell-depleted T cells, or PBMCs.

Methods used by the authors: Estimates of nucleated cell counts were drawn from the amplification of reference gene primers. TCRdb's copy holds only in-frame clones and misses some; the assay was immunoSEQ multiplex PCR. V and J calls and clone size are given by that table; D and trimming were obtained from the DNA. Seen here are approximately 200,000 clones, approximately 87% observed once, and the top ten hold approximately 6.2%. This chain uses TRBV19 with TRBJ1-4, with D perhaps TRBD1 (6 bases). The receptor was isolated from a man in his sixties who had recovered from COVID-19. Sequenced input: peripheral blood. Here the CDR3 DNA reads TGTGCCAGTAGTACTCGGACAGCCGGCAATGAAAAACTGTTTTTT. Translation: CASSTRTAGNEKLFF.